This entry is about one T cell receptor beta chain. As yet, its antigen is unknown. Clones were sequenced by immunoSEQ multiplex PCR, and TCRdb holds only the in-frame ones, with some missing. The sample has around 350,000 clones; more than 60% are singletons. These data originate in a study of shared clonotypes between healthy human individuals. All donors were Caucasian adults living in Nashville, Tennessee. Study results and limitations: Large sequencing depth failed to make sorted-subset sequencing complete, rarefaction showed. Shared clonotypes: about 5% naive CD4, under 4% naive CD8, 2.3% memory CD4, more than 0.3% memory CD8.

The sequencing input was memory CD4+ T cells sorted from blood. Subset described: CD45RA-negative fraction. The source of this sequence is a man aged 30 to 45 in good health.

The CDR3 region is CSVAIQGNTEAFF. CDR3 coding DNA: TGCAGCGTTGCGATACAGGGTAACACTGAAGCTTTCTTT. V usage is TRBV29-1 and J usage is TRBJ1-1; D is possibly TRBD1 (6 bases). Germline V gene sequence: CDR1 SQVTM, CDR2 ANQGSEA. CDR3 size: 13 residues. V was shortened by 4 bases and J by 2 bases, with 11 bases between the two germline ends.